The 2 T cell receptor beta chains reported below all come from one sample, sequenced in a study of naive and memory T cell subsets (dated by TCRdb to 2016 to 2017). The library was generated by UMI-ligation and nested PCR. These reads were obtained on an Illumina MiSeq. To cover both TRBC1 and TRBC2, the beta constant-region primer consisted of an equimolar mix of two oligonucleotides. Four rounds of PCR were used to amplify ligated cDNA, with nested alpha and beta constant-region primers being used together with the SP2 primer. Using fastp at Q25 and MiXCR, TCRdb reprocessed the public reads and kept productive beta chains. Each CDR3 protein gets just one entry, which takes the most common genes and DNA from the rows behind it. The sample table contains over 65,000 distinct CDR3 sequences; only one count was recorded for roughly 9.2% of them. Approximately 1.1% of the sample is taken by the ten largest.

What was sequenced was naive CD8+ T cells from blood. Explained via the paper, the cell subset or site label denotes: naive T cells, CD45RA high CD27+. The source is a human donor in good health.

This clonotype was counted only a few times. The DNA for the CDR3 is TGTGCCAGCAGTCCCTTGGGGAGTTACCACTCCTACGAGCAGTACTTC. This codes for CASSPLGSYHSYEQYF. The genes are TRBV28 and TRBJ2-7, with D perhaps TRBD2 (5 bases). This CDR3 is 16 amino acids long. Trimming removed 5 bases from V and 0 bases from J, with 17 bases in between. Per germline, CDR1 MDHEN and CDR2 SYDVKM.

The table lists this clonotype with many counts. The rearrangement uses TRBV30 and TRBJ1-1; possible D gene TRBD1, 5 bases. The CDR3 extends over 14 amino acids. Deletions cut 4 bases from V and 4 bases from J, with 16 bases between. Germline V gene sequence: CDR1 GTSNPN, CDR2 SVGIG (reference sequence). CDR3 region: CAWTEGALGTEAFF. The DNA for the CDR3 is TGTGCCTGGACCGAAGGGGCACTGGGCACTGAAGCTTTCTTT. The whole variable domain, filled in from reference TRBV30 and TRBJ1-1, reads SQTIHQWPATLVQPVGSPLSLECTVEGTSNPNLYWYRQAAGRGLQLLFYSVGIGQISSEVPQNLSASRPQDRQFILSSKKLLLSDSGFYLCAWTEGALGTEAFFGQGTRLTVV.